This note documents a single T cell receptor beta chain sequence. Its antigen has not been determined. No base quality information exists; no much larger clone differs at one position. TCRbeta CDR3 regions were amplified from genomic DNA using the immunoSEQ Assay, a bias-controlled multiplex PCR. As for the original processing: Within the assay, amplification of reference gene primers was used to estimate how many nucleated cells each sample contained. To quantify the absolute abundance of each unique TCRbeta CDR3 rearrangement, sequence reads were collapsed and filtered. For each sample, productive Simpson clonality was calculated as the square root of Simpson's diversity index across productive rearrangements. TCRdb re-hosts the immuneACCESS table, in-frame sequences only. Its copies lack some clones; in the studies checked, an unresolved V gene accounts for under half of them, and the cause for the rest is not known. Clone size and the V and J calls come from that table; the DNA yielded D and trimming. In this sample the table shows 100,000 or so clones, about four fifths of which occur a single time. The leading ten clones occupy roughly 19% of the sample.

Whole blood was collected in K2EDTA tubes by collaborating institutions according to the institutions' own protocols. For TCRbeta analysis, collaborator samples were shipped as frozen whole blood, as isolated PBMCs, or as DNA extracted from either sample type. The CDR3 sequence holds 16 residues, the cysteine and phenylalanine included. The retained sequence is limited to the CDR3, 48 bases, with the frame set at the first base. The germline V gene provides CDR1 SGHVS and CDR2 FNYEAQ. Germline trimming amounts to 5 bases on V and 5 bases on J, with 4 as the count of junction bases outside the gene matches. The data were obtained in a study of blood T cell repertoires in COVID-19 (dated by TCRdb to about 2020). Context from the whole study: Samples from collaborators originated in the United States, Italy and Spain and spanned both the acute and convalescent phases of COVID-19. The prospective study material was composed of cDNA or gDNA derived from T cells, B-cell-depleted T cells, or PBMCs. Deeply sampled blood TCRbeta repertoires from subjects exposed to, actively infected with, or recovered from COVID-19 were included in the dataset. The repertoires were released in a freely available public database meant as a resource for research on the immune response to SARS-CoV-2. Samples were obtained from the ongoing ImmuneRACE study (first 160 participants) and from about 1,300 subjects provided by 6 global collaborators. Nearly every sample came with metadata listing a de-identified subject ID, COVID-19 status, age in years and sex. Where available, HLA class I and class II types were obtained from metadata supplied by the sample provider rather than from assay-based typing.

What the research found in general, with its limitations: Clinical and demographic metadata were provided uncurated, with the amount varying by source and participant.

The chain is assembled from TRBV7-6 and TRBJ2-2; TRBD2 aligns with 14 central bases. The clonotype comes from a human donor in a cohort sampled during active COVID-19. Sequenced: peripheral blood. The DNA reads TGTGCCAGCAGCACGGGACTAGCGGGAGCAACCGGGGAGCTGTTTTTT. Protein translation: CASSTGLAGATGELFF. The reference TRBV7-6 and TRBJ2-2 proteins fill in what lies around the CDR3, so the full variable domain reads GAGVSQSPRYKVTKRGQDVALRCDPISGHVSLYWYRQALGQGPEFLTYFNYEAQQDKSGLPNDRFSAERPEGSISTLTIQRTEQRDSAMYRCASSTGLAGATGELFFGEGSRLTVL.